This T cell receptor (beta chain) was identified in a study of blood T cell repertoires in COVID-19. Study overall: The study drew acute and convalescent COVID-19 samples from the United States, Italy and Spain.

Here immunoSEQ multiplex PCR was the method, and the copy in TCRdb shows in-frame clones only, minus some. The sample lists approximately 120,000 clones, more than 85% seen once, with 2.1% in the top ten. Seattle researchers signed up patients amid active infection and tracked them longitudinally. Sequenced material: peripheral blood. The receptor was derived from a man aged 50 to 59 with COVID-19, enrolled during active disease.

CDR3 protein: CASRQGASGGYGYTF. CDR3 nucleotides: TGTGCCAGCAGACAAGGGGCCTCGGGGGGCTATGGCTACACCTTC. The rearrangement joins TRBV6-6 to TRBJ1-2; D perhaps matches TRBD1 (5 bases). V was trimmed by 6 bases and J by 4 bases, leaving 18 bases between them. CDR1 is MNHNY and CDR2 is SVGAGI in the germline V gene (reference sequence). This CDR3 is 15 amino acids long.